Shown below are 27 T cell receptor beta chains from a single sample sequenced in a study of cytomegalovirus exposure and HLA in healthy donors. Using immunoSEQ multiplex PCR, the repertoire was profiled, and TCRdb retains in-frame clones only, with some absent. Of a few hundred thousand clones listed, 86% are singletons. Material for sequencing was PBMCs. The receptors stem from a young woman in good health and CMV-seronegative.

V gene TRBV6-9 combines with J gene TRBJ2-5, with TRBD1 as a possible D gene (5 bases). This CDR3 has 12 amino acids. Trimming took off 7 bases at V and 5 bases at J, with 11 bases between the two ends. Looked up from germline, CDR1 is MNHGY and CDR2 is SVAAGI. CDR3 sequence: CASIQGSETQYF. The CDR3 DNA follows: TGTGCCAGCATTCAGGGTTCGGAGACCCAGTACTTC.

The gene calls are TRBV10-1 and TRBJ2-7; 7 positions match TRBD1. The V gene end was trimmed by 4 bases and the J gene end by 3 bases; junction bases not matched to a gene: 12. The V gene's germline CDR1 is WNHNN and CDR2 SYGVQD (reference sequence). This CDR3 spans 16 amino acids. This CDR3 reads CASSAGDSGPLYEQYF. Written as DNA, the CDR3 is TGCGCCAGCAGTGCAGGGGACAGCGGCCCACTCTACGAGCAGTACTTC.

V gene TRBV28 combines with J gene TRBJ2-7; 9 bases match TRBD2. Germline lookup yields CDR1 MDHEN and CDR2 SYDVKM. This CDR3 has 18 residues. The V segment lost 3 bases and the J segment 4 bases; nucleotides outside the gene matches: 16. Here the CDR3 DNA reads TGTGCCAGCAGTTTGGGTTGGGGTAAAGCGGGGGGCCCGTACGAGCAGTACTTC. It translates to CASSLGWGKAGGPYEQYF.

The chain employs TRBV6-5 and TRBJ2-3; TRBD1 matches 8 bases. The V gene's germline CDR1 is MNHEY and CDR2 SVGAGI. The V gene end was trimmed by 0 bases and the J gene end by 5 bases; junction bases not matched to a gene: 7. The CDR3 totals 16 residues. The CDR3 DNA reads as TGTGCCAGCAGTTACTCCCGGGACAGGAGTATAGATACGCAGTATTTT. As protein: CASSYSRDRSIDTQYF.

The CDR3 region is CASSFNKRGGTDTQYF. CDR3 coding DNA: TGTGCCAGCAGCTTTAATAAGCGGGGGGGCACAGATACGCAGTATTTT. The chain links TRBV5-8 to TRBJ2-3; TRBD2 matches at 9 bases. This CDR3 comprises 16 residues. V trimming: 2 bases; J trimming: 1 base; junction bases outside the gene matches: 5. Germline V gives CDR1 SGHTS, CDR2 YDEGEE.

The V call is TRBV5-1, the J call TRBJ2-5, with 9 bases identical to TRBD2. The CDR3 totals 15 residues. The germline V gene encodes CDR1 SGHRS and CDR2 YFSETQ. V shed 0 bases and J 4 bases; nucleotides not matched to a gene: 4. The CDR3 sequence is CASSLEAGGGETQYF. The CDR3 DNA reads TGCGCCAGCAGCTTGGAGGCGGGAGGGGGAGAGACCCAGTACTTC.

The chain links TRBV16 to TRBJ1-2; D call uncertain. The CDR3 runs to 15 residues. Looked up from germline, CDR1 is KGHSY and CDR2 is FQNENV. V was cut by 1 base and J by 7 bases, with 16 bases left in between. CDR3 in amino acids: CASSQFYQVVLGYTF. The CDR3 bases are TGTGCCAGCAGCCAATTCTACCAGGTTGTACTTGGCTACACCTTC.

For the CDR3, the DNA is TGCGCCAGCAGCTTGGGACAGGGATTATACGAGCAGTACTTC. Translation gives CASSLGQGLYEQYF. This sequence joins TRBV5-1 and TRBJ2-7; 7 bases map to TRBD1. Germline CDR1 reads SGHRS; CDR2 reads YFSETQ. CDR3 length equals 14 residues. V lost 0 bases and J lost 4; bases outside the gene matches: 4.

The CDR3 here is CASSGITSGDYNEQFF. In DNA, the CDR3 is TGTGCCAGCAGTGGAATCACTAGCGGAGATTACAATGAGCAGTTCTTC. This rearrangement joins TRBV27 to TRBJ2-1; 8 bases fit TRBD2. From germline, CDR1 is MNHEY and CDR2 SMNVEV (reference sequence). The CDR3 totals 16 residues. Trimming took 5 bases from V and 4 from J; bases not matched to a gene: 10.

The gene calls are TRBV19 and TRBJ1-5, with D unclear. CDR3 size: 14 residues. CDR1 is LNHDA, CDR2 SQIVND, per germline (reference sequence). Trimming took 4 bases from V and 8 from J, leaving 15 bases between them. The CDR3 is CASSTPQVLEPQHF. The CDR3 DNA reads TGTGCCAGTAGTACGCCTCAGGTGCTGGAGCCCCAGCATTTT.

The chain links TRBV7-9 to TRBJ1-4; tentative D call: TRBD1 (6 bases). Per germline, CDR1 SEHNR and CDR2 FQNEAQ (reference sequence). V lost 1 base, J lost 3 bases, and 12 bases lay in between. The CDR3 has 16 amino acids. The CDR3 DNA follows: TGTGCCAGCAGCTTAGGCCTACAGGGTGCTAATGAAAAACTGTTTTTT. Translating it yields CASSLGLQGANEKLFF.

The chain uses TRBV7-8 and TRBJ2-1; 8 bases are a match to TRBD2. In germline, CDR1 is SGHVS, CDR2 FQNEAQ. This CDR3 is built from 16 residues. The trim removed 6 bases at V and 7 bases at J, leaving 14 bases unmatched. CDR3 region: CASRRRPGLVDNEQFF. The CDR3 nucleotides read TGTGCCAGCAGACGCAGGCCGGGACTAGTAGATAATGAGCAGTTCTTC.

This sequence joins TRBV28 and TRBJ1-5; D not resolved. Germline V gene lookup returns CDR1 MDHEN and CDR2 SYDVKM. CDR3 size: 13 residues. The V end was cut by 6 bases, the J end by 7 bases, with 13 bases between. The CDR3 coding sequence is TGTGCCAGCAGAGTGGACGGGGTCCAGCCCCAGCATTTT. It yields the protein CASRVDGVQPQHF.

The V call is TRBV5-1, the J call TRBJ2-7; tentatively, D is TRBD1 (5 bases). V was clipped by 5 bases and J by 2 bases, with 17 bases between them. Germline V CDR1 and CDR2: SGHRS, YFSETQ. The CDR3 is 15 amino acids. The CDR3 DNA reads as TGCGCCAGCAGTCTTGCCAGGGTCACCCCCTACGAGCAGTACTTC. Protein: CASSLARVTPYEQYF.

The chain is built from TRBV6-1 and TRBJ2-7, with TRBD1 matching over 10 bases. J lost 8 bases, V lost 8 bases, and 15 bases had no gene match. There are 15 residues in the CDR3. Germline values: CDR1 MNHNS, CDR2 SASEGT. For the CDR3, the DNA is TGTGCCAGCCTGGATTTGAGGACAGGGGGATTCCAGCAGTACTTC. It codes for CASLDLRTGGFQQYF.

The rearrangement links TRBV5-1 to TRBJ1-6; 7 positions agree with TRBD1. CDR3 length: 15 residues. Germline V gene data show CDR1 as SGHRS and CDR2 as YFSETQ. The V segment lost 0 bases and the J segment 6 bases; nucleotides outside the gene matches: 3. The CDR3 is CASSLGDRSNSPLHF. CDR3 DNA: TGCGCCAGCAGCTTGGGGGACAGATCTAATTCACCCCTCCACTTT.

The chain carries TRBV19 and TRBJ1-6; TRBD1 might be the D (6 bases). Germline V gene sequence: CDR1 LNHDA, CDR2 SQIVND (reference sequence). V was pared by 6 bases and J by 4 bases, with 10 bases between. The CDR3 runs 14 residues. As DNA, the CDR3 is TGTGCCAGTAGCTCACAGGGATATAATTCACCCCTCCACTTT. Translating gives CASSSQGYNSPLHF.

The J gene is TRBJ1-1, the V gene TRBV30, with D maybe TRBD1 (5 bases). Trimming stripped 4 bases from V and 4 bases from J, with 10 bases between. Per the germline V gene, CDR1 is GTSNPN and CDR2 is SVGIG (reference sequence). The CDR3 length is 12 residues. The CDR3, as DNA: TGTGCCTGGAACGGGGGGAGCACTGAAGCTTTCTTT. Its protein product is CAWNGGSTEAFF.

The chain employs TRBV11-3 and TRBJ2-2; weak D call: TRBD1 (6 bases). Trimming stripped 4 bases from V and 8 bases from J, with 8 bases between. The CDR3 covers 12 residues. Germline CDR1 and CDR2: SGHNT and YENEEA. In nucleotides, the CDR3 is TGTGCCAGCAGCTCCGGACAGGGGGAGCTGTTTTTT. This encodes CASSSGQGELFF.

V gene TRBV5-1 combines with J gene TRBJ1-3; TRBD1 might be the D (5 bases). The CDR3 has 19 amino acids. Germline V gives CDR1 SGHRS, CDR2 YFSETQ. Trimming took 2 bases from V and 1 from J, leaving 22 bases between them. The CDR3 here is CASSLGSPRGADSGNTIYF. For the CDR3, the DNA is TGCGCCAGCAGCTTAGGCTCCCCAAGGGGCGCCGATTCTGGAAACACCATATATTTT.

V gene TRBV2 combines with J gene TRBJ1-2; 8 nucleotides align to TRBD1. Germline lookup yields CDR1 SNHLY and CDR2 FYNNEI. The CDR3 is made up of 14 amino acids. J was trimmed by 2 bases and V by 6 bases; bases with no gene match: 5. Here the CDR3 reads CASSAGTGNYGYTF. The CDR3 nucleotides read TGTGCCAGCAGCGCCGGGACAGGAAACTATGGCTACACCTTC. The entire variable domain, with the rest obtained from reference TRBV2 and TRBJ1-2, is as follows: EPEVTQTPSHQVTQMGQEVILRCVPISNHLYFYWYRQILGQKVEFLVSFYNNEISEKSEIFDDQFSVERPDGSNFTLKIRSTKLEDSAMYFCASSAGTGNYGYTFGSGTRLTVV.

The chain employs TRBV28 and TRBJ2-2, with D perhaps matching TRBD1 (6 bases). Per the germline V gene, CDR1 is MDHEN and CDR2 is SYDVKM. V dropped 3 bases and J dropped 5 bases, with 10 bases sitting between them. The CDR3 sequence is 14 residues long. CDR3 in DNA: TGTGCCAGCAGTTTGGGACACCTTACCGGGGAGCTGTTTTTT. This gives the protein CASSLGHLTGELFF.

The rearrangement joins TRBV18 to TRBJ1-4, with D unresolved. Germline V gives CDR1 KGHSH, CDR2 LQKENI. The V and J ends lost 1 base and 13 bases respectively, with 19 bases between them. The CDR3 covers 15 residues. CDR3 loop: CASSPLDVGGGRLFF. The CDR3 nucleotides are TGTGCCAGCTCACCACTCGATGTTGGAGGCGGTCGACTGTTTTTT.

This chain connects TRBV7-9 to TRBJ2-5; 7 nucleotides line up with TRBD2. The trim removed 0 bases at V and 5 bases at J, leaving 0 bases unmatched. In germline, CDR1 is SEHNR, CDR2 FQNEAQ (reference sequence). The CDR3 has 13 residues. CDR3 nucleotide sequence: TGTGCCAGCAGCTTAGCGCGGGGGGAGACCCAGTACTTC. Encoded protein: CASSLARGETQYF. Supplemented by reference TRBV7-9 and TRBJ2-5, the full variable domain reads DTGVSQNPRHKITKRGQNVTFRCDPISEHNRLYWYRQTLGQGPEFLTYFQNEAQLEKSRLLSDRFSAERPKGSFSTLEIQRTEQGDSAMYLCASSLARGETQYFGPGTRLLVL.

In DNA, the CDR3 is TGCGCCAGCAGCACCCTACTAGCGGCTAGCACAGATACGCAGTATTTT. Protein product: CASSTLLAASTDTQYF. The V and J genes are TRBV5-1 and TRBJ2-3; 8 bases line up with TRBD2. This CDR3 contains 16 residues. Germline V gene lookup returns CDR1 SGHRS and CDR2 YFSETQ. Trimming cost V 4 bases and J 0 bases; bases outside gene matches: 7.

The genes are TRBV7-6 and TRBJ2-5; TRBD1 is a possible D gene (6 bases). V shed 6 bases and J shed 4 bases, with 33 bases lying between them. CDR1 SGHVS and CDR2 FNYEAQ come from the germline V gene. CDR3 length equals 20 residues. The CDR3 region is CASRLLRDTAPGRGRETQYF. The CDR3 bases are TGTGCCAGCAGACTTCTCCGGGACACGGCCCCGGGACGGGGTCGAGAGACCCAGTACTTC.

As for this clone: This CDR3 is also generated by other DNA sequences in the sample. The chain combines TRBV28 with TRBJ2-3; D might be TRBD2 (5 bases). This CDR3 is built from 15 residues. The V and J ends lost 2 bases and 1 base respectively, with 10 bases between them. Germline CDR1 is MDHEN and CDR2 is SYDVKM. The CDR3 protein is CASSLRPGGTDTQYF. As DNA, the CDR3 is TGTGCCAGCAGTTTACGACCCGGGGGCACAGATACGCAGTATTTT.